The source of this TCR beta chain is a study of blood T cell repertoires in COVID-19. Turning to the study itself: The samples span acute and convalescent COVID-19 from the United States, Italy and Spain.

Authors' data handling: Reference gene primer amplification gave nucleated cell count estimates. Some clones are missing from TCRdb's copy, which holds only in-frame ones; the method was immunoSEQ multiplex PCR. V and J calls and clone size are given by that table; D and trimming were obtained from the DNA. Among 200,000 to 300,000 clones listed, about four fifths were seen once. V dropped 6 bases and J dropped 6 bases, with 10 bases sitting between them. CDR3 length: 12 amino acids. Germline V gives CDR1 LNHDA, CDR2 SQIVND (reference sequence). V is TRBV19 and J is TRBJ2-3; unclear D gene. This receptor was taken from a woman older than 75 with COVID-19, enrolled during active disease. Sequencing was carried out using peripheral blood. In nucleotides, the CDR3 is TGTGCCAGTAGCTCTAGTGCTGATACGCAGTATTTT. Translation: CASSSSADTQYF.